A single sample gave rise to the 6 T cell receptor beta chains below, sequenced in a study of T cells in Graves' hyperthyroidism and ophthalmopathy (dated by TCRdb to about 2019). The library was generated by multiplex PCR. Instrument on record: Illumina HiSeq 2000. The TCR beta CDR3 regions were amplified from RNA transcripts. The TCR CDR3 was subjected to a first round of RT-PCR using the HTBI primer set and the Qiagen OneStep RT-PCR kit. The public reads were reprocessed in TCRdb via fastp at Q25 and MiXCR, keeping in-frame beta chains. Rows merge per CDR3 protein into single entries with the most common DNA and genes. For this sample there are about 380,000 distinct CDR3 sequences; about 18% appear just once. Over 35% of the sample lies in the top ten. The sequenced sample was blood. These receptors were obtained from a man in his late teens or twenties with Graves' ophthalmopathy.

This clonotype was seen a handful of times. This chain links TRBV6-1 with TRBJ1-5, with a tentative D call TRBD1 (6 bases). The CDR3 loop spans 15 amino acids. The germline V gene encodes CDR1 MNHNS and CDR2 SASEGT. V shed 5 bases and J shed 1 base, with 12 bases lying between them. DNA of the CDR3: TGTGCCAGCAGTATACAGGGAGGGAGCAATCAGCCCCAGCATTTT. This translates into CASSIQGGSNQPQHF.

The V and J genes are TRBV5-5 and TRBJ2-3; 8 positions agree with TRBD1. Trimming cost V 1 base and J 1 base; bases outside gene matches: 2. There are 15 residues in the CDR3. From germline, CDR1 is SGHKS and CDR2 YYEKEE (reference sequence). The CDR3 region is CASSLLQGGTDTQYF. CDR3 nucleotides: TGTGCCAGCAGCTTGCTACAGGGGGGCACAGATACGCAGTATTTT.

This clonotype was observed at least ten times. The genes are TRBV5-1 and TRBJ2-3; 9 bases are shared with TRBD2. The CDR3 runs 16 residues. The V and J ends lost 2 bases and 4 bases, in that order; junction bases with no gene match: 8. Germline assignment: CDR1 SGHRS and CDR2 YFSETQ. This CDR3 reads CASSLEGGGGADTQYF. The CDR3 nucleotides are TGCGCCAGCAGCTTAGAAGGCGGCGGGGGGGCAGATACGCAGTATTTT. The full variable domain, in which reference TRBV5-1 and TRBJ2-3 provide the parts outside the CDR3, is KAGVTQTPRYLIKTRGQQVTLSCSPISGHRSVSWYQQTPGQGLQFLFEYFSETQRNKGNFPGRFSGRQFSNSRSEMNVSTLELGDSALYLCASSLEGGGGADTQYFGPGTRLTVL.

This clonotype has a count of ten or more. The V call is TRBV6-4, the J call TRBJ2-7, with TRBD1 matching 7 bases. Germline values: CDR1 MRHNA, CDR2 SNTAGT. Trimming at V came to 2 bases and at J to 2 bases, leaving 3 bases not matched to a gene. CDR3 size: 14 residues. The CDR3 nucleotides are TGTGCCAGCAGTGACAGGACAGGAACCTACGAGCAGTACTTC. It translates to CASSDRTGTYEQYF.

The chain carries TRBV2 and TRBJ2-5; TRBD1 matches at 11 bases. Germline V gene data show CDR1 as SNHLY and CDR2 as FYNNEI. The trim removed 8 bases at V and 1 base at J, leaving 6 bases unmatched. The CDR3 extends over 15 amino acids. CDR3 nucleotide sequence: TGTGCCAGCCGCCAGGACAGGGGGCCCCAAGAGACCCAGTACTTC. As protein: CASRQDRGPQETQYF.

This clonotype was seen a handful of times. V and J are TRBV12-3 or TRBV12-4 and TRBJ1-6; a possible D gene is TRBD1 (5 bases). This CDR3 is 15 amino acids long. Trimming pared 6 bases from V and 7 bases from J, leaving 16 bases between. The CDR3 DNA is TGTGCCAGCAGCCGAGGAGGGGTGGGGAATTCACCCCTCCACTTT. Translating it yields CASSRGGVGNSPLHF.